Given below is one T cell receptor beta chain in context. Its specificity is not known. This entry comes from a study of response to subunit inactivated influenza vaccine. Notes on the study in general: The authors suggested that every seasonal influenza vaccination recruits few new T cells.

This CDR3 comprises 13 residues. Germline values: CDR1 SQVTM, CDR2 ANQGSEA. The V end lost 5 bases, the J end lost 7 bases, and 12 bases lay between the germline ends. TCRdb itself ran the RT-PCR reads through MiXCR, one entry per CDR3 protein. The sample holds just over 300,000 distinct CDR3 sequences, approximately 20% seen once. The sequence came from a man aged 50-75 years who received an inactivated influenza vaccine. The chain is built from TRBV29-1 and TRBJ1-6, with no clear D. The starting material was PBMCs from blood, obtained around 22 months after vaccination. The CDR3 coding sequence is TGCAGCGTTTCGGGTACACCCAATTCACCCCTCCACTTT. This translates into CSVSGTPNSPLHF.